This T cell receptor (beta chain) was observed in a study of T cell repertoires in cytomegalovirus infection. Overall study results and limits: Individuals carrying CMV plus the relevant HLA were identified by cumulative frequency of public TCR beta families.

MiXCR, applied by TCRdb to the reads, yields one record per CDR3 protein. The sample has approximately 160,000 distinct CDR3 sequences, approximately 17% seen once. The CDR3 has 13 amino acids. As to this clonotype: What it recognizes is unknown. One end of the junction does not line up with germline, which may come from a read error.

The chain combines TRBV12-3 or TRBV12-4 with TRBJ1-2, with unresolved D. The clonotype comes from a human donor in good health (CMV status not recorded). Some clones in this sample may be carry-over from other donors' samples. The sample taken for sequencing was CD8+ T cells from PBMCs. The CDR3 DNA follows: TGTGCCATCAGTTTTGAGAATAACTATGGCTACACCTTC. It encodes CAISFENNYGYTF.